This T cell receptor beta chain was retrieved from a study of shared clonotypes between healthy human individuals. Germline CDR1 and CDR2: WSHSY and SAAADI. Trimming took off 5 bases at V and 5 bases at J, with 10 bases between the two ends. This CDR3 has 14 amino acids. In the naive CD8 group, cells lacked CD45RO and were positively selected for CCR7, so terminally differentiated effector memory CD45RA+ cells were left out. The study drew its donors from healthy HIV-negative adults without recent acute infections or vaccinations. TCRdb's table, derived via immunoSEQ multiplex PCR, lists solely in-frame clones and lacks some. In the table there are about 2 million clones, about 95% of which are singletons.

The V and J genes are TRBV10-2 and TRBJ1-6; D is perhaps TRBD1 (5 bases). Sequencing used naive CD8+ T cells sorted from blood. This clonotype originated in a man aged 18-30 years in good health. CDR3 sequence reads: CASSLAGNNSPLHF. CDR3 DNA sequence: TGCGCCAGCAGTTTGGCAGGGAATAATTCACCCCTCCACTTT.